Below are 26 T cell receptor beta chains sequenced from a single sample in a study of regulatory T cells in long-lasting Graves disease. Arm-PCR of CDR3 regions with iRepertoire HTBI primers generated TCR beta libraries. TCRdb re-called the multiplex PCR reads with MiXCR, one entry per CDR3 protein. This sample has under 700,000 distinct CDR3 sequences, with 15% to 20% found just once. Time point: newly diagnosed GD, antithyroid drugs for less than 3 months. The authors made the TCR library using RNA they extracted from PBMCs. These data were also filed under a second study, of T cells in Graves' hyperthyroidism and ophthalmopathy.

The specimen comprised peripheral blood mononuclear cells (PBMCs), sampled at new diagnosis, from a patient treated with antithyroid drugs. The receptors were gathered from a woman aged 35-60 years with Graves disease.

Only a few counts were recorded for this clonotype. The chain recombines TRBV20-1 with TRBJ2-1, with D uncertain. Between the trimmed V and J ends, which lost 0 bases and 9 bases, there was a span of 15 bases. The CDR3 extends over 14 amino acids. From germline, CDR1 is DFQATT and CDR2 SNEGSKA (reference sequence). CDR3 protein: CSARDLTVVGEQFF. The CDR3 DNA sequence: TGCAGTGCTAGAGATCTAACCGTGGTTGGTGAGCAGTTCTTC.

In this sample, this clonotype turned up many times. A read error may produce the germline difference seen at one junction end. V usage is TRBV5-1 and J usage is TRBJ2-7; D might be TRBD1 (6 bases). The CDR3 spans 13 residues. Germline-derived CDR1 and CDR2 are SGHRS and YFSETQ. The CDR3 coding sequence is TGTGCCAGCAGTCCAACAGGGATCTACGAGCAGTACTTC. This sequence encodes CASSPTGIYEQYF.

This clonotype was seen a few times. This sequence joins TRBV7-9 and TRBJ1-6, with a possible D match to TRBD1 (5 bases). The V gene's germline CDR1 is SEHNR and CDR2 FQNEAQ (reference sequence). V was pared by 3 bases and J by 7 bases, with 13 bases between. This CDR3 is built from 15 residues. The CDR3 nucleotides read TGTGCCAGCAGCTTGTCGGGGGGAGTAAATTCACCCCTCCACTTT. Its protein is CASSLSGGVNSPLHF.

The J gene is TRBJ1-2, the V gene TRBV4-1; 8 bases align to TRBD1. The CDR3 covers 16 residues. V trimming: 1 base; J trimming: 6 bases; junction bases outside the gene matches: 10. Germline V lookup: CDR1 MGHRA, CDR2 YSYEKL. The CDR3, as DNA: TGCGCCAGCAGCCAAGCGAGACAGGGGAGCGTAGATGGCTACACCTTC. The encoded protein is CASSQARQGSVDGYTF.

Note on this clonotype: Since a much larger clone is just one base distant, this may be a read error. This rearrangement joins TRBV2 to TRBJ2-3; D is undetermined. Trimming removed 2 bases from V and 3 bases from J, with 6 bases in between. The CDR3 length is 13 residues. Looked up from germline, CDR1 is SNHLY and CDR2 is FYNNEI. DNA for the CDR3: TGTGCCAGCAGTGAAACTGAGACAGATACGCAGTATTTT. It encodes CASSETETDTQYF.

This clonotype was picked up many times. The chain carries TRBV2 and TRBJ2-5, with D possibly TRBD2 on 6 matching bases. Trimming removed 0 bases at V and 2 bases at J, with 16 bases between. The CDR3 loop spans 17 amino acids. Germline V gene sequence: CDR1 SNHLY, CDR2 FYNNEI. The CDR3 DNA reads as TGTGCCAGCAGTGAAGCATCGGACTACCTCTTACAAGAGACCCAGTACTTC. Translated, it gives CASSEASDYLLQETQYF.

There are many counts of this clonotype. The chain combines TRBV18 with TRBJ2-7, with TRBD1 matching over 7 bases. CDR3 length equals 13 residues. The germline gives CDR1 KGHSH, CDR2 LQKENI. With V trimmed by 8 bases and J by 1 base, 5 bases remained unmatched. The CDR3 loop reads CASSPDRSYEQYF. In DNA form, the CDR3 reads TGTGCCAGCAGCCCGGACAGGTCCTACGAGCAGTACTTC.

V gene TRBV28 combines with J gene TRBJ1-2; D not certain. Trimming cost V 8 bases and J 5 bases, with 9 bases left between them. This CDR3 is 11 amino acids long. CDR1 is MDHEN, CDR2 SYDVKM, per germline. CDR3 sequence (DNA): TGTGCCAGCGCAGGTGTTTATGGCTACACCTTC. The encoded protein is CASAGVYGYTF.

The chain's CDR3 is CASSMGQGGVEAFF. Written as DNA, the CDR3 is TGTGCCAGCAGCATGGGACAGGGCGGAGTTGAAGCTTTCTTT. The chain joins TRBV7-9 to TRBJ1-1; TRBD1 aligns across 9 bases. This CDR3 spans 14 amino acids. J gave up 7 bases and V 5 bases, and 8 bases lay outside the gene matches. CDR1 and CDR2 (germline): SEHNR, FQNEAQ (reference sequence).

The V call is TRBV7-6, the J call TRBJ1-4; the D is unclear. V lost 5 bases and J 3 bases, leaving 13 bases between the germline ends. The germline V gene encodes CDR1 SGHVS and CDR2 FNYEAQ. The CDR3 is 15 residues long. The CDR3 loop is CASSPVAPPNEKLFF. In DNA form, the CDR3 reads TGTGCCAGCAGCCCGGTGGCACCCCCTAATGAAAAACTGTTTTTT. Supplemented by reference TRBV7-6 and TRBJ1-4, the full variable domain reads GAGVSQSPRYKVTKRGQDVALRCDPISGHVSLYWYRQALGQGPEFLTYFNYEAQQDKSGLPNDRFSAERPEGSISTLTIQRTEQRDSAMYRCASSPVAPPNEKLFFGSGTQLSVL.

The chain couples TRBV5-1 to TRBJ2-3, with 9 positions matching TRBD1. The J call is doubtful: the DNA matches TRBJ2-1 better. The CDR3 is 13 residues long. Germline V lookup: CDR1 SGHRS, CDR2 YFSETQ. The CDR3 sequence is CASSLTGGYEQFF. CDR3 bases: TGCGCCAGCAGCTTGACAGGGGGCTACGAGCAGTTCTTC.

On this clonotype itself: Germline and junction disagree at one end, which may indicate a read error. J is TRBJ2-2 and V is TRBV5-4; 9 bases are shared with TRBD2. The CDR3 spans 15 residues. The germline V gene has CDR1 SGHNT and CDR2 YYREEE (reference sequence). CDR3 protein: CAGSFSGGNTGELFF. CDR3 DNA: TGTGCCGGCAGCTTTAGCGGGGGGAACACCGGGGAGCTGTTTTTT.

There are many counts of this clonotype. V is TRBV28 and J is TRBJ1-1, with D possibly TRBD1 on 5 matching bases. CDR1 and CDR2 (germline): MDHEN, SYDVKM. CDR3 length: 18 residues. Deletions cut 5 bases from V and 5 bases from J, with 27 bases between. The CDR3 loop reads CASSESAGRSTSGTEAFF. The CDR3 DNA sequence: TGTGCCAGCAGTGAATCGGCAGGGAGGTCGACAAGTGGTACTGAAGCTTTCTTT.

This chain links TRBV6-1 with TRBJ1-1; weak D call: TRBD1 (6 bases). CDR1 and CDR2 from the germline V gene are MNHNS and SASEGT. With 5 bases removed from V and 9 bases from J, the gap between germline ends came to 19 bases. The CDR3 spans 14 residues. The CDR3: CASSRSDSFFKAFF. As DNA, the CDR3 is TGTGCCAGCAGTCGCTCGGACAGTTTCTTCAAAGCTTTCTTT.

This clonotype was observed a few times. The chain joins TRBV9 to TRBJ2-5, with D possibly being TRBD2 (6 bases). The germline V and J ends were trimmed by 3 bases and 1 base, with 13 bases remaining between them. The CDR3 runs to 15 residues. The germline CDR1 and CDR2 sequences are SGDLS and YYNGEE. The CDR3 coding sequence is TGTGCCAGCAGCGCCCGTCCGGGGGTCCAAGAGACCCAGTACTTC. Protein sequence: CASSARPGVQETQYF.

This clonotype was found a few times. The chain couples TRBV9 to TRBJ2-7, with TRBD1 matching over 8 bases. J lost 5 bases, V lost 3 bases, and 7 bases had no gene match. Germline V gene sequence: CDR1 SGDLS, CDR2 YYNGEE. The CDR3 totals 14 residues. The CDR3 protein is CASSDGQGFNEQYF. DNA of the CDR3: TGTGCCAGCAGCGATGGACAGGGCTTCAACGAGCAGTACTTC.

The V gene is TRBV4-1, the J gene TRBJ2-7, with D tentatively TRBD1 (6 bases). Trimming removed 1 base from V and 6 bases from J, with 16 bases in between. CDR1 MGHRA and CDR2 YSYEKL come from the germline V gene. This CDR3 spans 15 amino acids. CDR3 region: CASSQGGRASGEQYF. CDR3 coding DNA: TGCGCCAGCAGCCAAGGGGGGCGCGCCAGTGGCGAGCAGTACTTC.

This clonotype was observed at least ten times. The J gene is TRBJ2-7, the V gene TRBV20-1; no reliable D call. V shed 7 bases and J shed 2 bases, with 9 bases lying between them. This CDR3 is built from 11 residues. Germline lookup yields CDR1 DFQATT and CDR2 SNEGSKA (reference sequence). The CDR3 here is CSVGTAYEQYF. In DNA, the CDR3 is TGCAGTGTGGGAACCGCCTACGAGCAGTACTTC.

V usage is TRBV7-9 and J usage is TRBJ2-5; TRBD2 matches 12 bases. Trimming at V came to 5 bases and at J to 5 bases, leaving 9 bases not matched to a gene. CDR3 length: 16 amino acids. Germline CDR1 reads SEHNR; CDR2 reads FQNEAQ (reference sequence). The CDR3 DNA is TGTGCCAGCAGCCCAGGACTAGCGGGGAGTTGGGAGACCCAGTACTTC. Translating it yields CASSPGLAGSWETQYF.

For this clonotype: A much larger clone lies a single base off, so this may be a read error. The gene calls are TRBV12-3 or TRBV12-4 and TRBJ2-1; perhaps TRBD2 as D (6 bases). This CDR3 is built from 13 residues. As DNA, the CDR3 is TGTGCCACCATGACTAGTTGGGAGAATGAGCAGTCCTTC. Its protein is CATMTSWENEQSF.

This clonotype was observed a handful of times. The CDR3 bases are TGTGCCATCAGTCAACGACAGGGTAGGGCGGACATTCAGTACTTC. It specifies CAISQRQGRADIQYF. V usage is TRBV10-3 and J usage is TRBJ2-4, with 7 bases lining up with TRBD1. Germline assignment: CDR1 ENHRY and CDR2 SYGVKD. The CDR3 runs to 15 residues. After removal of 5 bases from V and 8 bases from J, the junction contained 12 bases not matched to a gene.

DNA of the CDR3: TGTGCCAGCAGCCAAGAGACCACCCAGCGGGGGACGAATGAGCAGTTCTTC. Its translation is CASSQETTQRGTNEQFF. The chain has TRBV3-1 and TRBJ2-1; 8 bases align to TRBD2. Germline CDR1 is LGHDT and CDR2 is YNNKEL (reference sequence). The CDR3 consists of 17 residues. V trimming: 0 bases; J trimming: 7 bases; junction bases outside the gene matches: 11.

V usage is TRBV3-1 and J usage is TRBJ1-6, with TRBD1 matching over 8 bases. CDR1 LGHDT and CDR2 YNNKEL come from the germline V gene (reference sequence). The CDR3 contains 14 residues. With 3 bases clipped from V and 7 bases from J, the junction kept 2 bases outside the gene matches. CDR3 sequence (DNA): TGTGCCAGCAGCCACCGGGACAGGAATTCACCCCTCCACTTT. It yields the protein CASSHRDRNSPLHF.

This clonotype was counted ten times or more. The chain carries TRBV20-1 and TRBJ2-3; D is uncertain. V was pared by 7 bases and J by 1 base, with 9 bases between. From germline, CDR1 is DFQATT and CDR2 SNEGSKA (reference sequence). CDR3 length: 12 amino acids. The CDR3 DNA is TGCAGTGGGACCTTTCGCACAGATACGCAGTATTTT. This encodes CSGTFRTDTQYF.

This chain connects TRBV20-1 to TRBJ1-5; no definite D call. This CDR3 is 16 amino acids long. Germline CDR1 DFQATT, CDR2 SNEGSKA (reference sequence). With 1 base removed from V and 0 bases from J, the gap between germline ends came to 13 bases. The CDR3 spells CSARVSGSFSNQPQHF. The DNA for the CDR3 is TGCAGTGCTAGAGTTTCAGGAAGTTTTAGCAATCAGCCCCAGCATTTT.

This clonotype was seen many times. The rearrangement uses TRBV3-1 and TRBJ2-1, with TRBD2 identical over 11 bases. V lost 4 bases to trimming and J lost 4 bases; unmatched junction nucleotides: 6. Germline assignment: CDR1 LGHDT and CDR2 YNNKEL (reference sequence). This CDR3 has 16 residues. CDR3 region: CASSPPGLAVYNEQFF. In DNA form, the CDR3 reads TGTGCCAGCAGCCCCCCGGGACTAGCGGTTTACAATGAGCAGTTCTTC.